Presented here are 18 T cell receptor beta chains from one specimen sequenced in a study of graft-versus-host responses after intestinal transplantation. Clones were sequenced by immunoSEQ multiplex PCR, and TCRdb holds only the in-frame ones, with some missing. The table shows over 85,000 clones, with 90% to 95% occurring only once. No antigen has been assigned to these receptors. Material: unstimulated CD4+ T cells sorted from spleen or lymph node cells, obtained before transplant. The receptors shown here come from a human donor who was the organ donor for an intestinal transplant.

This CDR3 reads CASSPSAGYEQYF. CDR3 sequence (DNA): TGTGCCAGCTCACCTTCCGCGGGTTACGAGCAGTACTTC. The chain joins TRBV18 to TRBJ2-7, with D possibly being TRBD2 (5 bases). CDR3 size: 13 residues. Per the germline V gene, CDR1 is KGHSH and CDR2 is LQKENI. V was shortened by 3 bases and J by 4 bases, with 10 bases between the two germline ends.

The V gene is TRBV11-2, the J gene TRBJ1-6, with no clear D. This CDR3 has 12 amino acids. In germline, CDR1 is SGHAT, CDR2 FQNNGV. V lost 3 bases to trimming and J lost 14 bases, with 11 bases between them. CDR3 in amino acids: CASSLSQVSLHF. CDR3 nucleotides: TGTGCCAGCAGCTTGTCCCAGGTGTCCCTCCACTTT. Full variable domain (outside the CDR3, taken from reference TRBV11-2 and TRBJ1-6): EAGVAQSPRYKIIEKRQSVAFWCNPISGHATLYWYQQILGQGPKLLIQFQNNGVVDDSQLPKDRFSAERLKGVDSTLKIQPAKLEDSAVYLCASSLSQVSLHFGNGTRLTVT.

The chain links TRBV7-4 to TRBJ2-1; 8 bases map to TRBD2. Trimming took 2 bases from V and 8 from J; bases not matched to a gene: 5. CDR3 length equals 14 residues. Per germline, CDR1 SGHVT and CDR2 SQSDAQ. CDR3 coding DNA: TGTGCCAGCAGCTTAAAGCGGGGGAGCGATGAGCAGTTCTTC. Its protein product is CASSLKRGSDEQFF.

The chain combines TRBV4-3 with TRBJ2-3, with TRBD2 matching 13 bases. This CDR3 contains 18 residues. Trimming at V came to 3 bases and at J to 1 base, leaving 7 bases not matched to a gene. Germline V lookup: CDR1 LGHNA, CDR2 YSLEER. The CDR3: CASSQGTSGAGGTDTQYF. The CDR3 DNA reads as TGCGCCAGCAGCCAGGGGACTAGCGGGGCAGGAGGCACAGATACGCAGTATTTT.

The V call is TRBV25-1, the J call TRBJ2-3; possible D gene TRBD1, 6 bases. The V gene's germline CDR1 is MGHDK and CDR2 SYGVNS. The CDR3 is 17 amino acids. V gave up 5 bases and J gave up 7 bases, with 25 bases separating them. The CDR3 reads CASSPQRGSGTHNTQYF. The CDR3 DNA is TGTGCCAGCAGTCCTCAAAGGGGGTCTGGGACCCATAATACGCAGTATTTT.

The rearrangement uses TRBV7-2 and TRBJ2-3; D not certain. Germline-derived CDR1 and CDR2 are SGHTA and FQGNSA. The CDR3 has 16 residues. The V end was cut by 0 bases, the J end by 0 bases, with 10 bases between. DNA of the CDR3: TGTGCCAGCAGCTTAGCCCTTCTCCCTAGCACAGATACGCAGTATTTT. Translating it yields CASSLALLPSTDTQYF. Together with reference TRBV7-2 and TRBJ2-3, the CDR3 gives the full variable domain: GAGVSQSPSNKVTEKGKDVELRCDPISGHTALYWYRQSLGQGLEFLIYFQGNSAPDKSGLPSDRFSAERTGGSVSTLTIQRTQQEDSAVYLCASSLALLPSTDTQYFGPGTRLTVL.

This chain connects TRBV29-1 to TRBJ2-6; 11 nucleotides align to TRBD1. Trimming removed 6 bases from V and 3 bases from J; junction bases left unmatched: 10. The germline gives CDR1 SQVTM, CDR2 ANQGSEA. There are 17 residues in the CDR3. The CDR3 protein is CSVSSGQGAVGANVLTF. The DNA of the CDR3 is TGCAGCGTGTCTAGCGGACAGGGGGCTGTTGGGGCCAACGTCCTGACTTTC. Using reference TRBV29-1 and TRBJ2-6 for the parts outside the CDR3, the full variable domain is SAVISQKPSRDICQRGTSLTIQCQVDSQVTMMFWYRQQPGQSLTLIATANQGSEATYESGFVIDKFPISRPNLTFSTLTVSNMSPEDSSIYLCSVSSGQGAVGANVLTFGAGSRLTVL.

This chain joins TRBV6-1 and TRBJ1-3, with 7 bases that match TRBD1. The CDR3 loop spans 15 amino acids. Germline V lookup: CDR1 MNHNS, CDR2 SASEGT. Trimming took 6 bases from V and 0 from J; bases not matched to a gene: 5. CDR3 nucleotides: TGTGCCAGCAGACGACAGGGTGGCTCTGGAAACACCATATATTTT. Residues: CASRRQGGSGNTIYF.

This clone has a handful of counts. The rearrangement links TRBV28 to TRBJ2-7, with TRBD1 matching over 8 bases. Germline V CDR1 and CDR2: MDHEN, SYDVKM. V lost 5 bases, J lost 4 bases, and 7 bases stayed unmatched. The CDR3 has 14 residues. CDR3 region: CASSVGTGQYEQYF. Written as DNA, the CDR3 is TGTGCCAGCAGTGTCGGGACAGGTCAATACGAGCAGTACTTC.

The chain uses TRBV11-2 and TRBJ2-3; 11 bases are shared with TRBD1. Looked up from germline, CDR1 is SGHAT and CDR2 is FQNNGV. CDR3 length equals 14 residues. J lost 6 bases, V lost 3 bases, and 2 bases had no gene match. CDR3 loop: CASSLDRGPDTQYF. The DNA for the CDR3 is TGTGCCAGCAGCTTGGACAGGGGGCCTGATACGCAGTATTTT.

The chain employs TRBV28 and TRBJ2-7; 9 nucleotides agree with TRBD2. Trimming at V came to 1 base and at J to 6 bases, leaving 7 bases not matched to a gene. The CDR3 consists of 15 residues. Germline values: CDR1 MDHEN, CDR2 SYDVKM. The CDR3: CASSLFPSGVREQYF. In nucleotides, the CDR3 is TGTGCCAGCAGTTTATTTCCTAGCGGGGTTCGCGAGCAGTACTTC.

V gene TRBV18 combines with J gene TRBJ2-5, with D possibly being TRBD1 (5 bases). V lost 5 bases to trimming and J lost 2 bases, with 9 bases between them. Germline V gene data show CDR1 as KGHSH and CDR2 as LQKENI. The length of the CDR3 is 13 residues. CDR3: CASSSRQQETQYF. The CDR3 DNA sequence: TGTGCCAGCTCATCCCGACAGCAAGAGACCCAGTACTTC.

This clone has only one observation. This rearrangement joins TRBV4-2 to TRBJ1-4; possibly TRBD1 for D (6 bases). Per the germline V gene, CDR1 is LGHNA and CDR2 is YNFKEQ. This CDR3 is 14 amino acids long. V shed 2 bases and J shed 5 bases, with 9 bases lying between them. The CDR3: CASSQTGQNEKLFF. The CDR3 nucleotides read TGTGCCAGCAGCCAAACCGGACAGAATGAAAAACTGTTTTTT.

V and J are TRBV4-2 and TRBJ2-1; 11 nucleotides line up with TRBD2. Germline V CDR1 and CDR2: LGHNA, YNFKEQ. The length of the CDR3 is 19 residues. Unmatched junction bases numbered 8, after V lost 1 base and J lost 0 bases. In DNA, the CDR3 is TGTGCCAGCAGCCAAGGGCTAGCGGGGGGTCCCGGCTCCTACAATGAGCAGTTCTTC. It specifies CASSQGLAGGPGSYNEQFF.

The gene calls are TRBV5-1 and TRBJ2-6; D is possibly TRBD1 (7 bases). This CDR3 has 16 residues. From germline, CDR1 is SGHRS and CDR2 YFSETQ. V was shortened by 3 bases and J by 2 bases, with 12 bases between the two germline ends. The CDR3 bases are TGCGCCAGCAGCTCGCCCAGGGGGGCTGGGGCCAACGTCCTGACTTTC. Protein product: CASSSPRGAGANVLTF.

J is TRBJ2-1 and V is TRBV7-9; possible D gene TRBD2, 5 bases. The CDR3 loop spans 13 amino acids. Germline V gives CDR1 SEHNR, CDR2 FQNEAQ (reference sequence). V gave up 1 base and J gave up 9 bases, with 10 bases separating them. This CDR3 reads CASSLGLAGEQFF. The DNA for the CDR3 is TGTGCCAGCAGCTTAGGTTTGGCGGGTGAGCAGTTCTTC. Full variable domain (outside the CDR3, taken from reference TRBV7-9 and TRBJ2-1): DTGVSQNPRHKITKRGQNVTFRCDPISEHNRLYWYRQTLGQGPEFLTYFQNEAQLEKSRLLSDRFSAERPKGSFSTLEIQRTEQGDSAMYLCASSLGLAGEQFFGPGTRLTVL.

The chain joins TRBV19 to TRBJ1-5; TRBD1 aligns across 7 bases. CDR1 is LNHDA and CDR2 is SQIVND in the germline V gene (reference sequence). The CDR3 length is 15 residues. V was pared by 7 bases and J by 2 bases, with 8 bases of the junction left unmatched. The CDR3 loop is CASTILGQGNQPQHF. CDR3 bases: TGTGCCAGTACCATCTTAGGACAGGGCAATCAGCCCCAGCATTTT.

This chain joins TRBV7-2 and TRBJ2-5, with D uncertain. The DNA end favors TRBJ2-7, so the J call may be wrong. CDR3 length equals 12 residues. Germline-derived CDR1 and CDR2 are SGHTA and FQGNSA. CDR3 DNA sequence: TGTGCCAGCAGCTTAGTTACTGCCGAGCAGTACTTC. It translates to CASSLVTAEQYF.